The rows below give T cell receptor beta chains drawn from one sample of a study of T cell responses to AZD1222 COVID-19 vaccine. The method was immunoSEQ multiplex PCR; TCRdb's version includes in-frame clones alone and lacks a portion of them. The sample holds tens of thousands of clones, roughly four fifths seen once. The sequencing used peripheral blood, collected 28 days after the second AZD1222 dose. The receptors were gathered from an adult who received the AZD1222 COVID-19 vaccine. The CDR3 runs from the conserved cysteine through the conserved F or W. Fields, in order: D gene, V gene, clone size, J gene, CDR3 DNA, CDR3 protein. A D gene is named only where the DNA matches it firmly. Not every row has a clone size; where given, it reads once, few, many or a size class.

>TRBD2|TRBV4-1|NA|TRBJ2-5
TGCGCCAACCAGTATAGCGGGAGACGAGGGCAAGAGACCCAGTACTTC
CANQYSGRRGQETQYF
>TRBD2|TRBV18|NA|TRBJ2-7
TGTGCCAGCTCACCCGGGACTAGCGGGAGTAACGAGCAGTACTTC
CASSPGTSGSNEQYF
>NA|TRBV9|NA|TRBJ2-7
TGTGCCAGCAGCGTAGAACCCGCGGCCCCCTACGAGCAGTACTTC
CASSVEPAAPYEQYF
>TRBD2|TRBV28|NA|TRBJ2-7
TGTGCCAGCAGTTTATCCCTCGGACTAGCGGGAGGGCCTCAGTCGCGGACCCACTTC
CASSLSLGLAGGPQSRTHF
>NA|TRBV18|NA|TRBJ1-1
TGTGCCAGCTCACCCTATTCGACAGGCGCGACTGAAGCTTTCTTT
CASSPYSTGATEAFF
>NA|TRBV29-1|NA|TRBJ2-7
TGCAGCGTTGATTTTCAGTACGAGCAGTACTTC
CSVDFQYEQYF
>NA|TRBV5-1|NA|TRBJ1-1
TGCGCCAGCAGCTTGGTGCAGGGCGACACTGAAGCTTTCTTT
CASSLVQGDTEAFF
>TRBD1|TRBV4-2|NA|TRBJ2-3
TGTGCCAGCAGCCAGGGACAGGGGAGTTCAGATACGCAGTATTTT
CASSQGQGSSDTQYF
>TRBD1|TRBV9|NA|TRBJ2-6
TGTGCCAGCAGCCCTAGACTTGGGACAGCGAACTCTGGGGCCAACGTCCTGACTTTC
CASSPRLGTANSGANVLTF
>TRBD2|TRBV5-5|few|TRBJ2-7
TGTGCCAGCAGCCCAGGACTAGCGGGAGGGAAGGTGTCCCACGAGCAGTACTTC
CASSPGLAGGKVSHEQYF
>TRBD2|TRBV13|NA|TRBJ2-3
TGTGCCAGCAGCTCCTACTCTCCCTACCGGACTAGCGTCACAGATACGCAGTATTTT
CASSSYSPYRTSVTDTQYF
>NA|TRBV19|once|TRBJ2-7
TGTGCCAGTAGTTTTTTGGGTACTTACGAGCAGTACTTC
CASSFLGTYEQYF
>TRBD1|TRBV4-3|NA|TRBJ1-2
TGCGCCAGCAGCCAAGAGGGCAGGGGGAACTATGGCTACACCTTC
CASSQEGRGNYGYTF
>NA|TRBV28|NA|TRBJ2-2
TGTGCCAGCGGAGGGGGGGAGCTGTTTTTT
CASGGGELFF
>TRBD2|TRBV6-2/TRBV6-3|NA|TRBJ2-7
TGTGCCAGCAGTTACTCACCTAGCGGATCGAACGAGCAGTACTTC
CASSYSPSGSNEQYF
>NA|TRBV5-4|once|TRBJ1-1
TGTGCCAGCAGCGAACTGACAGCCGGAGGCACTGAAGCTTTCTTT
CASSELTAGGTEAFF
>NA|TRBV4-2|NA|TRBJ2-7
TGTGCCAGCAGCCAAGATCCTCCAACCCTTGCGACAGTCTACGAGCAGTACTTC
CASSQDPPTLATVYEQYF
>NA|TRBV11-2|NA|TRBJ2-7
TGTGCCAGCAGCTCCGGGACCGGCTTATACGAGCAGTACTTC
CASSSGTGLYEQYF
>TRBD1|TRBV3-1/TRBV3-2|NA|TRBJ1-6
TGTGCCAGCAGCCACCGGAGCGGGACAGGGGTTTCACCCCTCCACTTT
CASSHRSGTGVSPLHF
>TRBD2|TRBV6-5|NA|TRBJ2-7
TGTGCCAGCAGTTATGGGGCTAGCGGGAGCTACGAGCAGTACTTC
CASSYGASGSYEQYF
>TRBD1|TRBV6-5|NA|TRBJ1-2
TGTGCCAGCACTCACTCGGACAGGGCGTCTCGCTACACCTTC
CASTHSDRASRYTF
>TRBD2|TRBV19|NA|TRBJ2-1
TGTGCCAGTTTTAGCGGGAGAGCCTCCTACAATGAGCAGTTCTTC
CASFSGRASYNEQFF
>NA|TRBV11-2|few|TRBJ2-7
TGTGCCAGCAGCCCCCACGTAGGGCTATCCTACGAGCAGTACTTC
CASSPHVGLSYEQYF
>TRBD2|TRBV28|NA|TRBJ2-1
TGTGCCAGCAGTCGACTAGCGGGAGAGTACAATGAGCAGTTCTTC
CASSRLAGEYNEQFF
>TRBD1|TRBV5-1|NA|TRBJ2-1
TGCGCCAGCAGCGGGACAGTTCGGGATGAGCAGTTCTTC
CASSGTVRDEQFF
>NA|TRBV5-6|NA|TRBJ2-1
TGTGCCAGCAGCTGGCTTGAGGGGCACTCCTACAATGAGCAGTTCTTC
CASSWLEGHSYNEQFF
>TRBD2|TRBV28|once|TRBJ2-3
TGTGCCAGCAGCCAACTAGCGGGAGTTTCAGATACGCAGTATTTT
CASSQLAGVSDTQYF
>NA|TRBV15|NA|TRBJ1-6
TGTGCCACCAGCAGAGATCCCCTCGGGGATTCACCCCTCCACTTT
CATSRDPLGDSPLHF
>NA|TRBV15|NA|TRBJ2-2
TGTGCCACCAGCAGAGGTGGACAGTCGAACACCGGGGAGCTGTTTTTT
CATSRGGQSNTGELFF
>NA|TRBV15|NA|TRBJ1-5
TGTGCCACCAGCAGAGGGGCTGATCAGCCCCAGCATTTT
CATSRGADQPQHF
>NA|TRBV28|NA|TRBJ2-2
TGTGCCAGCAGTTCGGAGCTGGGGACCGGGGAGCTGTTTTTT
CASSSELGTGELFF
>NA|TRBV28|NA|TRBJ2-7
TGTGCCAGCAGGTCTGGGGAACGTCTGCAGCAGTACTTC
CASRSGERLQQYF
>NA|TRBV3-1/TRBV3-2|NA|TRBJ1-1
TGTGCCAGCAGCCAAGGGTCACAGGGTGAAGCTTTCTTT
CASSQGSQGEAFF
>NA|TRBV4-1|NA|TRBJ1-2
TGCGCCAGCAGCCAAGACAGGGTAATGGGAGGCTACACCTTC
CASSQDRVMGGYTF
>TRBD1|TRBV6-1|NA|TRBJ1-5
TGTGCCAGCAGTGAGGACAGGGGGATCAATCAGCCCCAGCATTTT
CASSEDRGINQPQHF
>NA|TRBV25-1|NA|TRBJ2-3
TGTGCCAGCAGCGACACCTCCTTTGCAGATACGCAGTATTTT
CASSDTSFADTQYF
>TRBD2|TRBV7-2|NA|TRBJ2-7
TGTGCCAGCAGCTTAGGGTACAGCGGGAGGTACCCCTACGAGCAGTACTTC
CASSLGYSGRYPYEQYF
>NA|TRBV5-5|NA|TRBJ2-2
TGTGCCAGCAGCTTGGAGGTGATTACAGGGATAAGCACCGGGGAGCTGTTTTTT
CASSLEVITGISTGELFF
>TRBD1|TRBV28|once|TRBJ2-5
TGTGCCAGCAGTTTATCGGGACAGCCACAAGAGACCCAGTACTTC
CASSLSGQPQETQYF
>NA|TRBV6-6|once|TRBJ1-5
TGTGCCAGCAGTTACGTATTGGGGCAGAGCAATCAGCCCCAGCATTTT
CASSYVLGQSNQPQHF
>NA|TRBV27|NA|TRBJ2-7
TGTGCCAGCAGTTCCTCTTTGGGGGGTACGGGGCGCGAGCAGTACTTC
CASSSSLGGTGREQYF
>TRBD2|TRBV5-1|NA|TRBJ2-2
TGCGCCAGCAGCTTGGCTCTAGCGGGAGTAAACACCGGGGAGCTGTTTTTT
CASSLALAGVNTGELFF
>NA|TRBV5-1|NA|TRBJ2-1
TGCGCCAGCAGCTTTGACGCGGGATCCTACAATGAGCAGTTCTTC
CASSFDAGSYNEQFF